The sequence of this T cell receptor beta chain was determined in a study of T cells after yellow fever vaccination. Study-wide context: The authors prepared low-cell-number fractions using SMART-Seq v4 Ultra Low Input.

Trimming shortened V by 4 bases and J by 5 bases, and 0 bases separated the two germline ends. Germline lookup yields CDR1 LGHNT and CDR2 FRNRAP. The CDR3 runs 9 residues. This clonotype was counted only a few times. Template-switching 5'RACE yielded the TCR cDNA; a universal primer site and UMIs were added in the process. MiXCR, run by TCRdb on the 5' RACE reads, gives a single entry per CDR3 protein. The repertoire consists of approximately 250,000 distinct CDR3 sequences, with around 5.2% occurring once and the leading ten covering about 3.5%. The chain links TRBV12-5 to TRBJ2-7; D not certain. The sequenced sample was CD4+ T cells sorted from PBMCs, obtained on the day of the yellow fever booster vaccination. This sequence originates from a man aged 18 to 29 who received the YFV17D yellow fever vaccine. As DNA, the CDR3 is TGTGCTAGTGGTTACGAGCAGTACTTC. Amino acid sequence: CASGYEQYF.